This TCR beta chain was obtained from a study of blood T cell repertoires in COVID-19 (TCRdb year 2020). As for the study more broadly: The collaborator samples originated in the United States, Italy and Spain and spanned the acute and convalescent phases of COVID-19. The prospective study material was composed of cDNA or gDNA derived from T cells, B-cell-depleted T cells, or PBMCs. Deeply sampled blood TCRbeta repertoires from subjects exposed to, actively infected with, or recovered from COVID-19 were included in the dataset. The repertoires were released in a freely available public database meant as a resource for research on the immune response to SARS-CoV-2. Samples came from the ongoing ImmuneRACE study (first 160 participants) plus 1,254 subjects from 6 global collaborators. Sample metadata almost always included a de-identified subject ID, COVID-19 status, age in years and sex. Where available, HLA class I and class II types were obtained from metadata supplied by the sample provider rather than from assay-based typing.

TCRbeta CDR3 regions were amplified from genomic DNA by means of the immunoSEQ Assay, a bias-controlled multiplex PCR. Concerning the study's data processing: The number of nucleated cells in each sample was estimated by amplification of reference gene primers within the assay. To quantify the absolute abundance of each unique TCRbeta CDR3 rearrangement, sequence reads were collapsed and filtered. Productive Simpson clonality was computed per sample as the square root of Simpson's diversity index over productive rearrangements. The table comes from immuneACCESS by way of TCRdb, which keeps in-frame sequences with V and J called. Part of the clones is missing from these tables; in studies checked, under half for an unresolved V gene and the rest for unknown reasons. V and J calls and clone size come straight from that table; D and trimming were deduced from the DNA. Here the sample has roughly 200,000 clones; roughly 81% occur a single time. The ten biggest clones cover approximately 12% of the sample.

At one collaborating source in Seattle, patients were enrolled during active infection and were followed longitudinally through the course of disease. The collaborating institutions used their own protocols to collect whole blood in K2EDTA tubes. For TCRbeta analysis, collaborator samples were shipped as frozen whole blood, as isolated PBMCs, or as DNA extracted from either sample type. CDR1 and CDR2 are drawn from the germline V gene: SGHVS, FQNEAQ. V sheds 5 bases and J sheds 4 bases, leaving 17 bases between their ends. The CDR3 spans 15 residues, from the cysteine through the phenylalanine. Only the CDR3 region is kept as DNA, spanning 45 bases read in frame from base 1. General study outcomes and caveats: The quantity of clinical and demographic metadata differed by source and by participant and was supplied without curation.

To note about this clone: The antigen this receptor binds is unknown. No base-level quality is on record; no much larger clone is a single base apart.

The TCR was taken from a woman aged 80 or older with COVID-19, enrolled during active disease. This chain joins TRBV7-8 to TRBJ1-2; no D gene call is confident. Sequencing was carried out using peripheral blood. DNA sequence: TGTGCCAGCAGCCCACCGGGTTATCTACCCTATGGCTACACCTTC. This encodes CASSPPGYLPYGYTF.